This T cell receptor (beta chain) was recorded in a study of CD8 T cells in ankylosing spondylitis (dated by TCRdb to about 2017). Turning to the overall study: To find TCR variants linked to disease, the study profiled T cell receptor beta repertoires in ankylosing spondylitis patients and healthy donors. The whole study cohort included over 85 healthy donors and over 20 ankylosing spondylitis patients. Peripheral blood was sampled, and synovial fluid was additionally collected from ankylosing spondylitis patients. The research as a whole found: The disease-linked clones had a CD8+ phenotype and were found at relatively low frequencies in peripheral blood. Some of the motif variants had been reported before in the synovial fluid and blood of reactive arthritis patients, a finding that suggests common disease-initiation mechanisms. Blood from ankylosing spondylitis patients appeared to be characterized by a TCR beta motif made up of 8 or 9 highly homologous amino acid variants. Significant enrichment of the disease-linked clones was reported in matched synovial fluid samples from ankylosing spondylitis patients.

This clonotype was seen at least ten times. Its antigen specificity is not known. No qualities accompany the bases; no much larger clone lies one base away. This sample was sequenced with an Illumina HiSeq 2500. TCR beta libraries were prepared by quantitative 5'-RACE with molecular barcodes. The paper's processing steps were these. A new computational method, built on a probabilistic model of VDJ rearrangement, was used to identify disease-linked TCR variants. TCRdb trimmed public reads at Q25 via fastp, called clones via MiXCR and kept in-frame beta chains. Under each unique CDR3 protein, matching rows form one entry showing the most common genes and DNA. Clone size and V and J calls follow TCRdb, not the original study. Recorded for this sample are roughly 370,000 distinct CDR3 sequences; more than 20% of them occurred a single time. Roughly 16% of the sample is taken by the ten largest. This receptor was taken from a male donor with ankylosing spondylitis. Source material: blood, either unsorted or a sorted T cell fraction (not recorded which).

The DNA sequence is TGTGCCAGCAGCCCCTTAGGACAGTTCCCCAATCAGCCCCAGCATTTT. Protein translation: CASSPLGQFPNQPQHF. The sequence is built from TRBV12-3 or TRBV12-4 and TRBJ1-5, with TRBD1 as a weak D call on 6 bases. A distance of 18 bases separates the germline ends of V and J, which lose 6 bases and 3 bases respectively. Its CDR3 holds 16 amino acids, cysteine through phenylalanine. This entry keeps only the CDR3 DNA: 48 bases, framed from base 1.